This is a list of T cell receptor beta chains from one sample in a study of OX40 agonist ivuxolimab in advanced cancers. Generated by immunoSEQ multiplex PCR, the TCRdb table keeps only in-frame clones and is missing some. The sample carries approximately 70,000 clones, around nine tenths recorded once. The source material was CD4+ or CD8+ T cells sorted from blood, sampled in a trial of the OX40 agonist ivuxolimab. The receptors were sampled from an adult with an advanced solid tumor such as melanoma, head and neck, liver or kidney cancer. CDR3s include the opening cysteine and the closing phenylalanine or tryptophan. The D gene is left open where the match is weak. Only part of the rows carry a size: once, few, many, or a class if the clone is expanded.

TRBD1 TRBJ1-2 TRBV9 - TGTGCCAGCAGCTTGCAGGGGACAGAGGGCTACACCTTC CASSLQGTEGYTF
TRBD2 TRBJ2-1 TRBV27 - TGTGCCAGCAGTTCCGTGACTAGCGGGAGCTATGAGCAGTTCTTC CASSSVTSGSYEQFF
- TRBJ1-5 TRBV28 - TGTGCCAGCATTAACACAGGGACGGGTCAGCCCCAGCATTTT CASINTGTGQPQHF
TRBD2 TRBJ2-2 TRBV19 - TGTGCCAGTAGTAACCACGGGAGGGGCGGGGAGCTGTTTTTT CASSNHGRGGELFF
TRBD1 TRBJ1-1 TRBV27 - TGTGCCAGCAGTCCAGGACAGGGTTATACTGAAGCTTTCTTT CASSPGQGYTEAFF
TRBD2 TRBJ2-2 TRBV10-3 few TGTGCCATCAGTGAGTGGGGGGGAGCGAACACCGGGGAGCTGTTTTTT CAISEWGGANTGELFF
- TRBJ2-2 TRBV11-3 once TGTGCCAGCAGCTTAGATTCGGGACAACAGACCGGGGAGCTGTTTTTT CASSLDSGQQTGELFF
TRBD2 TRBJ2-7 TRBV6-6 - TGTGCCAGCAGCCGACTAGCGGGAGGGCCCGACGAGCAGTACTTC CASSRLAGGPDEQYF
- TRBJ2-5 TRBV15 - TGTGCCACCAGCAGTGGGAGAGGGGCAGAGGAGACCCAGTACTTC CATSSGRGAEETQYF
TRBD1 TRBJ2-3 TRBV5-6 - TGTGCCAGCAGCTTTCGAAGGACAGGGGAGGTAGATACGCAGTATTTT CASSFRRTGEVDTQYF
TRBD2 TRBJ2-2 TRBV15 - TGTGCCACCAGTAGAGCGGGAGGGGGCACCGGGGAGCTGTTTTTT CATSRAGGGTGELFF
- TRBJ1-4 TRBV4-2 - TGTGCCAGCAGCCAAGATCAACCAGGGTTAGGAGAAAAACTGTTTTTT CASSQDQPGLGEKLFF
TRBD2 TRBJ2-1 TRBV4-1 - TGCGCCAGCAGCTCACGGACTAGCGGGAGGTTTGAGCAGTTCTTC CASSSRTSGRFEQFF
TRBD1 TRBJ2-3 TRBV5-1 - TGCGCCAGCAGCAATGGACAGGGGGCCGGAGATACGCAGTATTTT CASSNGQGAGDTQYF
TRBD1 TRBJ2-2 TRBV18 - TGTGCCAGCTCACCGACAGGGTCCAGGGAGCTGTTTTTT CASSPTGSRELFF
- TRBJ1-2 TRBV28 - TGTGGGGTCAGGGAAGCTTCTAACTATGGCTACACCTTC CGVREASNYGYTF
TRBD1 TRBJ2-3 TRBV19 - TGTGCCAGTAGGCAATTGGGACAGGGGTACACAGATACGCAGTATTTT CASRQLGQGYTDTQYF
TRBD2 TRBJ2-3 TRBV7-8 - TGTGCCAGCAGCTTAGCCGGGACTAGCGGCGCAGATACGCAGTATTTT CASSLAGTSGADTQYF
- TRBJ1-3 TRBV19 - TGTGCCAGTAGTACAAGACAGGCTGGAAACACCATATATTTT CASSTRQAGNTIYF
- TRBJ2-3 TRBV18 - TGTGCCAGCTCACGGGGCACAGATACGCAGTATTTT CASSRGTDTQYF
- TRBJ1-1 TRBV6-6 - TGTGCCAGCAGCAAAAGGAGGCGGAGTACGAACACTGAAGCTTTCTTT CASSKRRRSTNTEAFF
TRBD2 TRBJ2-1 TRBV15 - TGTGCCACCAGGCCGATGGCGGGAGCTGGTGAGCAGTTCTTC CATRPMAGAGEQFF
- TRBJ1-2 TRBV27 - TGTGCCAGCAGTCTACAGGTGGGGGATGGCTACACCTTC CASSLQVGDGYTF
- TRBJ2-7 TRBV6-1 - TGTGCCAGCAGCCGCGGGGCGTCCTACGAGCAGTACTTC CASSRGASYEQYF
TRBD1 TRBJ1-4 TRBV15 - TGTGCCACCAGTACGGGACAGCCAGCTAATGAAAAACTGTTTTTT CATSTGQPANEKLFF
- TRBJ1-2 TRBV7-2 - TGTGCCAGCAGCGTTGCCCCAGGGGCAGGACAAGGTCTTGGCTACACCTTC CASSVAPGAGQGLGYTF
- TRBJ1-4 TRBV28 - TGTGCCAGCAGTGGACCTTGGGGGGGTGGAAATGAAAAACTGTTTTTT CASSGPWGGGNEKLFF
- TRBJ2-7 TRBV7-8 - TGTGCCAGCAGCTTAGCGAGGGCGGGACTGAATTACGAGCAGTACTTC CASSLARAGLNYEQYF
TRBD1 TRBJ1-2 TRBV27 - TGTGCCAGCAGTTTATCGTGGACAGGGGACTATGGCTACACCTTC CASSLSWTGDYGYTF
TRBD1 TRBJ2-5 TRBV7-9 - TGTGCCAGCAGCTCGGACAGGGCTCGGGAGACCCAGTACTTC CASSSDRARETQYF
- TRBJ2-2 TRBV7-8 - TGTGCCAGCAGCCGCACCAACTACGGGGCCTCCGGGGAGCTGTTTTTT CASSRTNYGASGELFF
- TRBJ1-2 TRBV29-1 few TGCAGCGTTGAAAGGGAGGTACAGACTCCGGGTTCGTATGGCTACACCTTC CSVEREVQTPGSYGYTF
- TRBJ1-2 TRBV19 - TGTGCCAGTAGTATCGGCAGGGAAATTAAGACGGCTGGCTACACCTTC CASSIGREIKTAGYTF
TRBD1 TRBJ1-5 TRBV19 - TGTGCCAGTAGTTCAAGGACAGGGAAAGGGCGCAATCAGCCCCAGCATTTT CASSSRTGKGRNQPQHF
TRBD1 TRBJ1-1 TRBV6-5 - TGTGCCAGCAGCTCGCAGGGGGGAGCTGGAGCTTTCTTT CASSSQGGAGAFF
- TRBJ2-2 TRBV7-2 - TGTGCCAGCAGCCTCCAGCCCGGAACGAACACCGGGGAGCTGTTTTTT CASSLQPGTNTGELFF
TRBD1 TRBJ2-7 TRBV5-1 - TGCGCCAGCAGCCCAGGGGACAGGGAGCAGTACTTC CASSPGDREQYF
TRBD1 TRBJ1-5 TRBV28 once TGTGCCAGCAGTTGGGGACAGGGAAATCAGCCCCAGCATTTT CASSWGQGNQPQHF
- TRBJ2-5 TRBV5-4 - TGTGCCAGCAGCTTGTCGGATGTTAAAGAGACCCAGTACTTC CASSLSDVKETQYF
- TRBJ1-2 TRBV7-9 - TGTGCCAGCAGCTTAGCGTCCAGGGCCCCGGCGAATGGCTACACCTTC CASSLASRAPANGYTF
TRBD2 TRBJ2-2 TRBV6-1 - TGTGCCAGCGACGCGGGAGGGACGAACACCGGGGAGCTGTTTTTT CASDAGGTNTGELFF
TRBD1 TRBJ1-4 TRBV11-2 - TGTGCCAGCAGCTTAAGGAGAGGGCAGGGGGGTGAAAAACTGTTTTTT CASSLRRGQGGEKLFF
- TRBJ2-2 TRBV5-6 - TGTGCCAGCAGCAAGGTTTCGACCGGGGAGCTGTTTTTT CASSKVSTGELFF
TRBD1 TRBJ2-1 TRBV4-1 few TGCGCCAGCAGCCAAGCGGACAGGGGGCTCGATGAGCAGTTCTTC CASSQADRGLDEQFF
TRBD2 TRBJ2-3 TRBV4-1 - TGCGCCAGCAGCCAAGAGCCCCCGGGACTAGCGGCCGAAAGCACAGATACGCAGTATTTT CASSQEPPGLAAESTDTQYF
TRBD2 TRBJ2-3 TRBV15 - TGTGCCACCAGTCCTTCTCCCGGGACTAGCGGGAGGGCCACAGATACGCAGTATTTT CATSPSPGTSGRATDTQYF
- TRBJ2-2 TRBV6-5 - TGTGCCACCAAGAGACAGCTTCTAAACACCGGGGAGCTGTTTTTT CATKRQLLNTGELFF
TRBD1 TRBJ1-1 TRBV5-6 few TGTGCCAGCAGCCAACAGGGGAGAGCTGAAGCTTTCTTT CASSQQGRAEAFF
- TRBJ2-1 TRBV5-4 - TGTGCCAGCAGCCAGGACAGTTACAATGAGCAGTTCTTC CASSQDSYNEQFF
- TRBJ1-2 TRBV9 - TGTGCCAGCAGCGTAGCGCTGGGGGCAGGGTATGGCTACACCTTC CASSVALGAGYGYTF
- TRBJ1-1 TRBV29-1 - TGCAGCGTTGACGGCGGCAGGGCAAAAGCTTTCTTT CSVDGGRAKAFF
- TRBJ1-2 TRBV11-1 - TGTGCCAGAACAAAGTTCGGCGCACCAAACTATGGCTACACCTTC CARTKFGAPNYGYTF